One sample yielded the 14 T cell receptor beta chains listed below, sequenced in a study of control samples from healthy donors and cancer patients (dated by TCRdb to the early 2020s). Receptor libraries were prepared by the immunoSEQ multiplex PCR assay. Here the immuneACCESS table is served through TCRdb, limited to in-frame sequences with V and J called. Missing clones are a known gap in these copies; in checked studies unresolved V genes cover under half, and the rest lacks a known reason. The sample table holds roughly 51,000 clones, of which more than 70% were seen once. The top ten clonotypes cover about 1.6% of the sample. Sequencing was performed on PBMCs. The receptor set was obtained from a man in his forties with colorectal cancer.

V gene TRBV5-1 combines with J gene TRBJ1-1; D remains ambiguous. The CDR3 totals 12 residues. Looked up from germline, CDR1 is SGHRS and CDR2 is YFSETQ. Trimming removed 0 bases at V and 5 bases at J, with 5 bases between. The CDR3 here is CASSLVGTEAFF. CDR3 in DNA: TGCGCCAGCAGCTTGGTTGGAACTGAAGCTTTCTTT.

V usage is TRBV7-9 and J usage is TRBJ2-7; TRBD2 matches 10 bases. From germline, CDR1 is SEHNR and CDR2 FQNEAQ (reference sequence). The CDR3 is made up of 14 amino acids. Trimming at V came to 4 bases and at J to 4 bases, leaving 4 bases not matched to a gene. CDR3 sequence reads: CASSSSGSGYEQYF. Written as DNA, the CDR3 is TGTGCCAGCAGCTCTAGCGGGAGTGGGTACGAGCAGTACTTC.

The gene calls are TRBV11-2 and TRBJ2-7; D unclear. With 1 base removed from V and 2 bases from J, the gap between germline ends came to 0 bases. This CDR3 region has 11 residues. From germline, CDR1 is SGHAT and CDR2 FQNNGV. This CDR3 reads CASSLAYEQYF. CDR3 nucleotide sequence: TGTGCCAGCAGCTTAGCCTACGAGCAGTACTTC.

The chain is built from TRBV15 and TRBJ2-1, with TRBD1 matching over 10 bases. CDR1 and CDR2 (germline): LNHNV, YYDKDF (reference sequence). CDR3 length equals 16 residues. V lost 3 bases and J lost 8; bases outside the gene matches: 10. Written as DNA, the CDR3 is TGTGCCACCAGCAGGGGGACAGGGGTTGGGAAAGATGAGCAGTTCTTC. Residues: CATSRGTGVGKDEQFF.

This clone was recorded once. The chain couples TRBV27 to TRBJ1-5; 7 nucleotides match TRBD1. Germline V CDR1 and CDR2: MNHEY, SMNVEV (reference sequence). V was pared by 2 bases and J by 3 bases, with 1 base of the junction left unmatched. CDR3 length equals 14 residues. This chain's CDR3 is CASSLGTDNQPQHF. The CDR3 nucleotides read TGTGCCAGCAGTTTAGGGACAGACAATCAGCCCCAGCATTTT.

This chain uses TRBV19 with TRBJ2-7, with TRBD1 as a possible D gene (5 bases). The CDR3 runs to 13 residues. V was cut by 0 bases and J by 7 bases, with 10 bases left in between. Germline-derived CDR1 and CDR2 are LNHDA and SQIVND (reference sequence). Here the CDR3 reads CASSIEAGREQYF. For the CDR3, the DNA is TGTGCCAGTAGTATAGAAGCAGGGCGGGAGCAGTACTTC.

The chain has TRBV7-2 and TRBJ1-6; D gene unclear. The V end was cut by 0 bases, the J end by 6 bases, with 9 bases between. The CDR3 contains 15 residues. Germline CDR1 is SGHTA and CDR2 is FQGNSA. This chain's CDR3 is CASSLAAGGNSPLHF. The CDR3, as DNA: TGTGCCAGCAGCTTAGCCGCAGGAGGTAATTCACCCCTCCACTTT.

The chain carries TRBV9 and TRBJ2-1; 11 bases fit TRBD2. CDR1 and CDR2 (germline): SGDLS, YYNGEE. The CDR3 covers 16 residues. The V and J ends lost 3 bases and 4 bases, in that order; junction bases with no gene match: 6. The CDR3 spells CASSAATSGIYNEQFF. Written as DNA, the CDR3 is TGTGCCAGCAGCGCGGCGACTAGCGGGATTTACAATGAGCAGTTCTTC.

The chain is built from TRBV9 and TRBJ1-3; the D gene is possibly TRBD1 (5 bases). This CDR3 region has 14 residues. Germline V CDR1 and CDR2: SGDLS, YYNGEE. Trimming took 5 bases from V and 0 from J, leaving 9 bases between them. The CDR3 is CASRKGFSGNTIYF. DNA for the CDR3: TGTGCCAGCAGGAAGGGGTTCTCTGGAAACACCATATATTTT.

This chain connects TRBV7-3 to TRBJ2-2; 12 positions agree with TRBD2. The CDR3 loop spans 14 amino acids. CDR1 is SGHTA, CDR2 FQGTGA, per germline. The trim removed 10 bases at V and 6 bases at J, leaving 6 bases unmatched. Written as DNA, the CDR3 is TGTGCCACAAGACTAGCGGGAGCCCCCGGGGAGCTGTTTTTT. It translates to CATRLAGAPGELFF. Variable domain in full (rest from reference TRBV7-3 and TRBJ2-2): GAGVSQTPSNKVTEKGKYVELRCDPISGHTALYWYRQSLGQGPEFLIYFQGTGAADDSGLPNDRFFAVRPEGSVSTLKIQRTERGDSAVYLCATRLAGAPGELFFGEGSRLTVL.

CDR3 coding DNA: TGTGCCAGCAGTTATGGGGGACACCCCCTGGCATCCCTCCACTTT. This encodes CASSYGGHPLASLHF. This chain links TRBV6-6 with TRBJ1-6, with a possible D match to TRBD1 (6 bases). Germline V CDR1 and CDR2: MNHNY, SVGAGI (reference sequence). CDR3 size: 15 residues. With 3 bases removed from V and 14 bases from J, the gap between germline ends came to 20 bases.

This clone occurred once. The chain carries TRBV28 and TRBJ1-2; D remains unclear. This CDR3 has 10 residues. Deletions cut 5 bases from V and 2 bases from J, with 0 bases between. Germline values: CDR1 MDHEN, CDR2 SYDVKM. This chain's CDR3 is CASSNYGYTF. In nucleotides, the CDR3 is TGTGCCAGCAGTAACTATGGCTACACCTTC.

The chain employs TRBV6-5 and TRBJ1-1; D call uncertain. The germline gives CDR1 MNHEY, CDR2 SVGAGI. The length of the CDR3 is 14 residues. The V end was cut by 10 bases, the J end by 0 bases, with 15 bases between. CDR3 residues: CATTHGSMNTEAFF. CDR3 sequence (DNA): TGTGCCACTACACACGGTTCCATGAACACTGAAGCTTTCTTT.

The chain combines TRBV12-5 with TRBJ2-7, with D tentatively TRBD1 or TRBD2 (5 bases each). The V gene's germline CDR1 is LGHNT and CDR2 FRNRAP. This CDR3 contains 14 residues. V was pared by 3 bases and J by 2 bases, with 11 bases between. The CDR3 here is CASGFRGTAYEQYF. In nucleotides, the CDR3 is TGTGCTAGTGGTTTCCGGGGCACAGCCTACGAGCAGTACTTC. The full variable domain, rest sourced from reference TRBV12-5 and TRBJ2-7, is DARVTQTPRHKVTEMGQEVTMRCQPILGHNTVFWYRQTMMQGLELLAYFRNRAPLDDSGMPKDRFSAEMPDATLATLKIQPSEPRDSAVYFCASGFRGTAYEQYFGPGTRLTVT.